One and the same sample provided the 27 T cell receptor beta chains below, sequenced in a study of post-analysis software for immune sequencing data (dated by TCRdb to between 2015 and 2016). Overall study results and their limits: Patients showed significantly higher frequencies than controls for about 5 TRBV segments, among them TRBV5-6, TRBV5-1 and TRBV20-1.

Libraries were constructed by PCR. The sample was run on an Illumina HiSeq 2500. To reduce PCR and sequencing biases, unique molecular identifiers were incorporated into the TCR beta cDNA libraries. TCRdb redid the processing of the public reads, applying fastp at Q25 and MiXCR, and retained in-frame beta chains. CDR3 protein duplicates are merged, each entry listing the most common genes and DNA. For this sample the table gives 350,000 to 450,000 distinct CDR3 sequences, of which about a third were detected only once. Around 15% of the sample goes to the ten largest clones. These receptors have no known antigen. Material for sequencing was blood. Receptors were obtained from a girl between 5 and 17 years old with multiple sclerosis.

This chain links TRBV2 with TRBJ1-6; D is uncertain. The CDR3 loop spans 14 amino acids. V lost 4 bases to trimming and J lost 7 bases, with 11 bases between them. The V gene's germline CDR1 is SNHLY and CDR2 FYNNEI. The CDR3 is CASSVEQSNSPLHF. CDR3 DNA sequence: TGTGCCAGCAGTGTGGAGCAGTCGAATTCACCCCTCCACTTT.

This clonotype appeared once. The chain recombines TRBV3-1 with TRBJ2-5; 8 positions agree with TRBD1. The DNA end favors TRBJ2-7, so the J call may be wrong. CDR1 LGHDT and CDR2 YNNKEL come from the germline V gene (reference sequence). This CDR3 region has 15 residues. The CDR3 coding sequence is TGTGCCAGCAGCCCCGGGACAGGCAATTCCTACGAGCAGTACTTC. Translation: CASSPGTGNSYEQYF.

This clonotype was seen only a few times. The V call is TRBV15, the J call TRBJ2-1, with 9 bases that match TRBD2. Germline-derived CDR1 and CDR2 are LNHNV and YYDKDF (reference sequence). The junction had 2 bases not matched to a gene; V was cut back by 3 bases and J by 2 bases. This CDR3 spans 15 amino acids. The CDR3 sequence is CATSRSGGPYNEQFF. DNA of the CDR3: TGTGCCACCAGCAGGAGCGGGGGGCCCTACAATGAGCAGTTCTTC.

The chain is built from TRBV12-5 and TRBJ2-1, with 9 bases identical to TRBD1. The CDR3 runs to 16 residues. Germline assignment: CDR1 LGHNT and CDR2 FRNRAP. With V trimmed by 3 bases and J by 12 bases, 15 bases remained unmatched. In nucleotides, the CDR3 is TGTGCTAGTGGTTTTCCACCGGGACAGGGATCGAGTGGGCAGTTCTTC. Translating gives CASGFPPGQGSSGQFF.

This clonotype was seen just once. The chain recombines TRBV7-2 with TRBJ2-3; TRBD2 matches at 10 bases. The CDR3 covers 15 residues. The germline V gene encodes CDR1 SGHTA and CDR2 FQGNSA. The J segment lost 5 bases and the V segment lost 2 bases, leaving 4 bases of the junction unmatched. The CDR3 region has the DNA TGTGCCAGCAGCTTACTAGCGGGGGAAATAGATACGCAGTATTTT. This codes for CASSLLAGEIDTQYF.

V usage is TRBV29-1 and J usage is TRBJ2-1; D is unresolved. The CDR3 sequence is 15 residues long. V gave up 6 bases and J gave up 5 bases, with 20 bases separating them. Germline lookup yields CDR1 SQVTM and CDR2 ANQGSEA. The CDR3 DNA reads TGCAGCGTGACTCGACCCCGTGTCCTGCACAATGAGCAGTTCTTC. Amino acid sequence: CSVTRPRVLHNEQFF.

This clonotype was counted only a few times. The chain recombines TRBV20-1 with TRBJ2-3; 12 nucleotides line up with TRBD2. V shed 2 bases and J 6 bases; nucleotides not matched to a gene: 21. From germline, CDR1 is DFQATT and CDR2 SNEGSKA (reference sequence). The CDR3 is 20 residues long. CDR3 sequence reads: CSARTNLRLAGEWREDTQYF. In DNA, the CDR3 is TGCAGTGCTAGAACCAACCTTCGACTAGCGGGGGAGTGGCGAGAGGATACGCAGTATTTT.

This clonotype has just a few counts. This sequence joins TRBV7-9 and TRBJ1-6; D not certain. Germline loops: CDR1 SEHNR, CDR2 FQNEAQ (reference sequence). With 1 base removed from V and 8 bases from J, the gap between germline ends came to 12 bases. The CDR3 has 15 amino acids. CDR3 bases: TGTGCCAGCAGCTTAGGGGTGGGGAGTGATTCACCCCTCCACTTT. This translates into CASSLGVGSDSPLHF.

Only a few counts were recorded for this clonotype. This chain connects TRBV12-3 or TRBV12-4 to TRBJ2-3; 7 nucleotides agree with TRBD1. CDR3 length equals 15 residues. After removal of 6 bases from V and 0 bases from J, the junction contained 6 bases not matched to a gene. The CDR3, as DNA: TGTGCCAGCAGGCCGACAGGGCTTAGCACAGATACGCAGTATTTT. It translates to CASRPTGLSTDTQYF.

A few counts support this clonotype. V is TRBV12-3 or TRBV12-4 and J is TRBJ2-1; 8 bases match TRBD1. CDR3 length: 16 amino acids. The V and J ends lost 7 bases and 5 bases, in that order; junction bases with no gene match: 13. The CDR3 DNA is TGTGCCAGCAATAAGAGGACAGGGAAGACCCACAATGAGCAGTTCTTC. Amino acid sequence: CASNKRTGKTHNEQFF.

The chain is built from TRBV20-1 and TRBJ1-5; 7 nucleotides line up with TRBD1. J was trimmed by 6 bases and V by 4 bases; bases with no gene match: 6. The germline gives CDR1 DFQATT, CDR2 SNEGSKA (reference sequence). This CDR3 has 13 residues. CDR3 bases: TGCAGTGCTAAAGGGGGCGGGTTTCAGCCCCAGCATTTT. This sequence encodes CSAKGGGFQPQHF.

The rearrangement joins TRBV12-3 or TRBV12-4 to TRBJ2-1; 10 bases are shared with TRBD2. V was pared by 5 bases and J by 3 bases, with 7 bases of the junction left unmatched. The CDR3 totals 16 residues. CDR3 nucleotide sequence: TGTGCCAGCAGTGACCTATTAGCGGGGGGCTACAATGAGCAGTTCTTC. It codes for CASSDLLAGGYNEQFF.

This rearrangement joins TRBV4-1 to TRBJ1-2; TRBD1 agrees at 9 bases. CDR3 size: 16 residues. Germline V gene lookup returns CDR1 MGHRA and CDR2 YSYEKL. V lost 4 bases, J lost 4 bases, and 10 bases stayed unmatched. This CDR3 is CASSPSGTGNRYGYTF. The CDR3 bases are TGCGCCAGCAGCCCCTCCGGGACAGGGAACCGCTATGGCTACACCTTC.

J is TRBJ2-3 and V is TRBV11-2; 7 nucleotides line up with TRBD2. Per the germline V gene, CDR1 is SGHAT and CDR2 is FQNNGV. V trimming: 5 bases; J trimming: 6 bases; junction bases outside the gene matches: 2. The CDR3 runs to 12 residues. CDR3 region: CASSGGGDTQYF. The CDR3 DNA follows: TGTGCCAGCAGCGGCGGGGGTGATACGCAGTATTTT.

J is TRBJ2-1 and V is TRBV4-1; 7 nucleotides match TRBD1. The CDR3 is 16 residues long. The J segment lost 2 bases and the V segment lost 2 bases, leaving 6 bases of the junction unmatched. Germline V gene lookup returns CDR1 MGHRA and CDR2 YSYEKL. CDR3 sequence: CASSQRQGRAYNEQFF. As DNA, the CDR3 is TGCGCCAGCAGCCAACGACAGGGACGGGCCTACAATGAGCAGTTCTTC.

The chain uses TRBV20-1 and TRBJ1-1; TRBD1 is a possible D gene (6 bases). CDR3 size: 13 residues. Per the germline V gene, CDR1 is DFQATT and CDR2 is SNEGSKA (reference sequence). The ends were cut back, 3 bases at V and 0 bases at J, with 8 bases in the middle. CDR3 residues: CSASYRVNTEAFF. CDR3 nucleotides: TGCAGTGCTAGCTACAGGGTGAACACTGAAGCTTTCTTT.

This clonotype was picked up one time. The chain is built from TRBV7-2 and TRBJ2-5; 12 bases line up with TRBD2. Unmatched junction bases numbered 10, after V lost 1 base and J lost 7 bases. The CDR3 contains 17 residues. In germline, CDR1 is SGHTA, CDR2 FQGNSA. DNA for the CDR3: TGTGCCAGCAGCTTAGGCCTAGCGGGGGGGAGGCGAGGGACCCAGTACTTC. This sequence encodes CASSLGLAGGRRGTQYF.

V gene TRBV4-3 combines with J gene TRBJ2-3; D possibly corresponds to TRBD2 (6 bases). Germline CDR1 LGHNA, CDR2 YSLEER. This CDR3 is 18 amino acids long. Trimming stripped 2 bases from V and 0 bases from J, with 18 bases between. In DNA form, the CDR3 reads TGCGCCAGCAGCCAAAGGGAATTTTGGGACTCCAGCACAGATACGCAGTATTTT. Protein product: CASSQREFWDSSTDTQYF.

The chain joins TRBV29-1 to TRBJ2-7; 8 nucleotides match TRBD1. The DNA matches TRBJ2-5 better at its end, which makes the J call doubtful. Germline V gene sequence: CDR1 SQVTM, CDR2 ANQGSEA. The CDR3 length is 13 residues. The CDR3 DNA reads TGCAGCGTCTCAACAGGGGGGCGAGAGACCCAGTACTTC. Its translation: CSVSTGGRETQYF.

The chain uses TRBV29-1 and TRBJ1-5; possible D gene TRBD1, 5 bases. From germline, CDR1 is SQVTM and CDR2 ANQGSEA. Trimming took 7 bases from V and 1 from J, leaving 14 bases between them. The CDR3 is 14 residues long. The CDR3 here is CSAASGGSNQPQHF. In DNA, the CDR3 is TGCAGCGCCGCCTCGGGGGGGAGCAATCAGCCCCAGCATTTT. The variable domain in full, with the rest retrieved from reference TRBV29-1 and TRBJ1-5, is SAVISQKPSRDICQRGTSLTIQCQVDSQVTMMFWYRQQPGQSLTLIATANQGSEATYESGFVIDKFPISRPNLTFSTLTVSNMSPEDSSIYLCSAASGGSNQPQHFGDGTRLSIL.

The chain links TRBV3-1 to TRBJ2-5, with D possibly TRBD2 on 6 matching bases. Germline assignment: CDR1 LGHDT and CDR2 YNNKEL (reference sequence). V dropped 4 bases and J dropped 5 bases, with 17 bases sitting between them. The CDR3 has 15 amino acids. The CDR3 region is CASSPGLHMGETQYF. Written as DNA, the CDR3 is TGTGCCAGCAGCCCGGGACTTCACATGGGGGAGACCCAGTACTTC.

The CDR3 DNA reads TGTGCCAGCAGTTTATCCCGACAGGGAGAGCAGTTCTTC. Amino acids: CASSLSRQGEQFF. The chain joins TRBV27 to TRBJ2-1; TRBD1 matches 7 bases. This CDR3 is built from 13 residues. V lost 0 bases to trimming and J lost 10 bases; unmatched junction nucleotides: 3. Germline V lookup: CDR1 MNHEY, CDR2 SMNVEV (reference sequence).

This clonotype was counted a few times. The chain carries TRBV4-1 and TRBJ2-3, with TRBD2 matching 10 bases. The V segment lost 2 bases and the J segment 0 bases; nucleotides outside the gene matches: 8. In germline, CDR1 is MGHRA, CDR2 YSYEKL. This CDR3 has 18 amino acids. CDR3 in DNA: TGCGCCAGCAGCCAAAATCTAGCGGGGGTTACTAGCACAGATACGCAGTATTTT. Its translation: CASSQNLAGVTSTDTQYF.

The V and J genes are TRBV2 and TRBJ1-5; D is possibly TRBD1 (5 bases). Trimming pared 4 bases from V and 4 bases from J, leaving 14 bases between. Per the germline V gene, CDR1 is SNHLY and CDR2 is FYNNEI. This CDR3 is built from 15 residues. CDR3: CASSGPGTDNQPQHF. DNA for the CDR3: TGTGCCAGCAGTGGGCCCGGGACCGATAATCAGCCCCAGCATTTT. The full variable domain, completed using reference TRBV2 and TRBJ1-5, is EPEVTQTPSHQVTQMGQEVILRCVPISNHLYFYWYRQILGQKVEFLVSFYNNEISEKSEIFDDQFSVERPDGSNFTLKIRSTKLEDSAMYFCASSGPGTDNQPQHFGDGTRLSIL.

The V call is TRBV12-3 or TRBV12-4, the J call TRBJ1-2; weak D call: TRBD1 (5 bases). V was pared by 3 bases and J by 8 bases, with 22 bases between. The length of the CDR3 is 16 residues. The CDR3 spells CASSFAGNAKVAGYTF. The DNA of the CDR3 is TGTGCCAGCAGTTTTGCAGGGAATGCTAAAGTTGCCGGCTACACCTTC.

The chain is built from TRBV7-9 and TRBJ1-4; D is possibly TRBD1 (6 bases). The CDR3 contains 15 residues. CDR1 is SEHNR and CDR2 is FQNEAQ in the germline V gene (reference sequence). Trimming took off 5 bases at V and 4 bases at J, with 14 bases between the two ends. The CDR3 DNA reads TGTGCCAGCAGCATGGGGGACACCCATAATGAAAAACTGTTTTTT. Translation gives CASSMGDTHNEKLFF.

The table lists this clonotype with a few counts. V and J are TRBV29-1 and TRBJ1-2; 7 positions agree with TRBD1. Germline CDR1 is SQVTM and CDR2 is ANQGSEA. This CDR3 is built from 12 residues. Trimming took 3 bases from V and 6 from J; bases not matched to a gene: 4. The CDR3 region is CSVDGRGNGYTF. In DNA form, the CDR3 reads TGCAGCGTTGACGGCAGGGGGAATGGCTACACCTTC.